The 5 T cell receptor beta chains in this list originate from one sample, sequenced in a study of OX40 agonist ivuxolimab in advanced cancers. Data came from immunoSEQ multiplex PCR; TCRdb stores just in-frame clones and leaves some out. The sample shows 40,000 to 50,000 clones, about 85% of them seen only once. The sequenced sample was CD4+ or CD8+ T cells sorted from blood, obtained in a trial of the OX40 agonist ivuxolimab. These receptors were obtained from an adult with an advanced solid tumor such as melanoma, head and neck, liver or kidney cancer.

This CDR3 reads CASSFLGTGNTEAFF. The CDR3 region has the DNA TGCGCCAGCAGCTTCCTCGGGACAGGGAATACTGAAGCTTTCTTT. The chain carries TRBV5-1 and TRBJ1-1, with 9 bases identical to TRBD1. This CDR3 is built from 15 residues. J lost 5 bases, V lost 2 bases, and 7 bases had no gene match. Germline V gene lookup returns CDR1 SGHRS and CDR2 YFSETQ.

This clone came up once. The chain has TRBV11-2 and TRBJ2-3; D unresolved. V lost 3 bases to trimming and J lost 0 bases, with 10 bases between them. Germline V gene data show CDR1 as SGHAT and CDR2 as FQNNGV. This CDR3 is 15 amino acids long. CDR3 coding DNA: TGTGCCAGCAGCTTGTGGACGACTAGCACAGATACGCAGTATTTT. This gives the protein CASSLWTTSTDTQYF.

CDR3 nucleotide sequence: TGTGCCAGCAGTGAAGCGGGGGGATATGGCTACACCTTC. Amino acids: CASSEAGGYGYTF. The chain joins TRBV6-1 to TRBJ1-2; a possible D gene is TRBD1 (5 bases). This CDR3 has 13 amino acids. V shed 0 bases and J shed 5 bases, with 7 bases lying between them. Germline V gene sequence: CDR1 MNHNS, CDR2 SASEGT.

The chain recombines TRBV7-2 with TRBJ2-1; D is uncertain. Per the germline V gene, CDR1 is SGHTA and CDR2 is FQGNSA. The length of the CDR3 is 13 residues. The ends were cut back, 5 bases at V and 7 bases at J, with 12 bases in the middle. CDR3 sequence: CASSRRAENEQFF. The CDR3 DNA is TGTGCCAGCAGCCGGAGAGCCGAGAATGAGCAGTTCTTC.

This clone was found once. The CDR3 protein is CATRGEHYEQYF. The CDR3 region has the DNA TGTGCCACGAGAGGGGAACATTACGAGCAGTACTTC. The rearrangement uses TRBV10-3 and TRBJ2-7; D may match TRBD1 or TRBD2 (5 bases each). CDR3 length: 12 amino acids. Germline V lookup: CDR1 ENHRY, CDR2 SYGVKD. Trimming stripped 10 bases from V and 4 bases from J, with 14 bases between.